Listed below are T cell receptor beta chains from one sample, sequenced in a study of control samples from healthy donors and cancer patients. Some clones are missing from TCRdb's copy, which holds only in-frame ones; the method was immunoSEQ multiplex PCR. The specimen's table records fewer than 250,000 clones. Input material: blood. The receptors were gathered from a woman aged 30 to 39 in good health. Both conserved end residues are part of each CDR3. D genes are given only for firm matches.

J gene,D gene,V gene,CDR3 DNA,CDR3 protein
TRBJ2-7,NA,TRBV7-9,TGTGCCAGTAAGGCCTACGAGCAGTACTTC,CASKAYEQYF
TRBJ2-2,NA,TRBV5-6,TGTGCCAGCAGCTTGAGGGGGAGCGCCGGGGAGCTGTTTTTT,CASSLRGSAGELFF
TRBJ2-2,TRBD1,TRBV18,TGTGCCAGCTCACAGACAGGGGGCAGGAACACCGGGGAGCTGTTTTTT,CASSQTGGRNTGELFF
TRBJ1-2,TRBD1,TRBV27,TGTGCCAGCAGTTTATATCCGACAGGGGGCGTGCAAGGCTACACCTTC,CASSLYPTGGVQGYTF
TRBJ2-2,TRBD1,TRBV4-2,TGTGCCAGCAGCCTTCGGGACAGGGTTGCCGGGGAGCTGTTTTTT,CASSLRDRVAGELFF
TRBJ1-1,NA,TRBV7-2,TGTGCCAGCAGCTTACTGGCGGACATGAACACTGAAGCTTTCTTT,CASSLLADMNTEAFF
TRBJ1-2,NA,TRBV10-3,TGTGCCATCAGTGAACAACTAGGAGACTATGGCTACACCTTC,CAISEQLGDYGYTF
TRBJ2-2,TRBD2,TRBV19,TGTGCCAGTATCCCTAGCGGGGGGTCCTACACCGGGGAGCTGTTTTTT,CASIPSGGSYTGELFF
TRBJ2-3,TRBD1,TRBV27,TGTGCCAGCAGTTTAGGGGCGAGGGGACAGGGTATACGGGATACGCAGTATTTT,CASSLGARGQGIRDTQYF
TRBJ1-5,NA,TRBV6-5,TGTGCCAGCAGTTATAGGGGAAGTAGCAATCAGCCCCAGCATTTT,CASSYRGSSNQPQHF
TRBJ2-1,TRBD1,TRBV5-1,TGCGCCAGCAGCTTGGATGGGACAGGCAATGAGCAGTTCTTC,CASSLDGTGNEQFF
TRBJ1-4,NA,TRBV5-4,TGTGCCAGCAGCTTGAAGGGGGATGAAAAACTGTTTTTT,CASSLKGDEKLFF
TRBJ1-2,NA,TRBV5-1,TGCGCCAGCAGCTTGGGTCGGGCAGGGCTGAGCTCTAACTATGGCTACACCTTC,CASSLGRAGLSSNYGYTF
TRBJ2-1,NA,TRBV2,TGTGCCAGCAGGAAATTGACTAGTTCCCATGAGCAGTTCTTC,CASRKLTSSHEQFF
TRBJ2-7,NA,TRBV27,TGTGCCAGCCGTCCCCGGATCCCAGGGGTCTCCGAGCAGTACTTC,CASRPRIPGVSEQYF
TRBJ2-1,TRBD1,TRBV19,TGTGCCAGTAGCAAGGGGGGACAGGGCAAAAATGAGCAGTTCTTC,CASSKGGQGKNEQFF
TRBJ1-2,NA,TRBV5-1,TGCGCCAGCAGCTTGCAGGTTAACTATGGCTACACCTTC,CASSLQVNYGYTF
TRBJ1-6,TRBD1,TRBV19,TGTGCCAGTACGACCTTTTCTACGGGACAGGGTAATTCACCCCTCCACTTT,CASTTFSTGQGNSPLHF
TRBJ2-7,NA,TRBV19,TGTGCCAGTAGTATAGCCCGGGAGGAGCAGTACTTC,CASSIAREEQYF
TRBJ1-5,NA,TRBV7-8,TGTGCCAGCAGGGCGGGGGGTTTGGGGATCAATCAGCCCCAGCATTTT,CASRAGGLGINQPQHF
TRBJ1-2,TRBD1,TRBV9,TGTGCCAGCAGCGTATCGACAGGGGGCTATGGCTACACCTTC,CASSVSTGGYGYTF
TRBJ2-3,NA,TRBV7-8,TGTGCCAGCAGCTTTAGGATAGATACGCAGTATTTT,CASSFRIDTQYF
TRBJ2-7,TRBD1,TRBV19,TGTGCCAGTACCCTTTCCGGGACAGGGAGCTACGAGCAGTACTTC,CASTLSGTGSYEQYF
TRBJ2-7,NA,TRBV5-1,TGCGCCAGCAGCTTGGGGCAGGGAAGATACGAGCAGTACTTC,CASSLGQGRYEQYF
TRBJ2-7,NA,TRBV6-5,TGTGCCAGCACCAACCGAGGACCTCCCTACGAGCAGTACTTC,CASTNRGPPYEQYF
TRBJ1-6,NA,TRBV7-9,TGTGCCAGCAGCTTACGGAGGGGGAGCTCCTATAATTCACCCCTCCACTTT,CASSLRRGSSYNSPLHF
TRBJ1-2,NA,TRBV7-9,TGTGCCAGCAGGCGAGAGGGAAATGGCTACACCTTC,CASRREGNGYTF
TRBJ1-2,TRBD1,TRBV6-1,TGTGCCAGCAGTGAGGCGGGACAGCCATATGGCTACACCTTC,CASSEAGQPYGYTF
TRBJ2-7,NA,TRBV27,TGTGCCAGCAGTCCTCCCCGGACCGGCAGTCGGTACGAGCAGTACTTC,CASSPPRTGSRYEQYF
TRBJ2-3,TRBD2,TRBV7-8,TGTGCCAGCAGCCGACGGGGGGCAGATACGCAGTATTTT,CASSRRGADTQYF
TRBJ2-2,NA,TRBV5-5,TGTGCCAGCAGCTTTTGGACCGGGGAGCTGTTTTTT,CASSFWTGELFF
TRBJ1-6,NA,TRBV6-6,TGTGCCAGCAGCATAGGGGGGGAGAATTCACCCCTCCACTTT,CASSIGGENSPLHF
TRBJ1-1,NA,TRBV11-2,TGTGCCAGCAGCTTAGACCATAGGGTCACTGAAGCTTTCTTT,CASSLDHRVTEAFF
TRBJ1-1,NA,TRBV6-5,TGTGCCAGCAGCCGGGACATAGGATTGAACACTGAAGCTTTCTTT,CASSRDIGLNTEAFF
TRBJ1-4,NA,TRBV27,TGTGCCAGCAGCCGGGGTGCGTCTAATGAAAAACTGTTTTTT,CASSRGASNEKLFF
TRBJ1-5,NA,TRBV5-5,TGTGCCAGCGCGAGAGGAGGGGGTGTCGATCAGCCCCAGCATTTT,CASARGGGVDQPQHF